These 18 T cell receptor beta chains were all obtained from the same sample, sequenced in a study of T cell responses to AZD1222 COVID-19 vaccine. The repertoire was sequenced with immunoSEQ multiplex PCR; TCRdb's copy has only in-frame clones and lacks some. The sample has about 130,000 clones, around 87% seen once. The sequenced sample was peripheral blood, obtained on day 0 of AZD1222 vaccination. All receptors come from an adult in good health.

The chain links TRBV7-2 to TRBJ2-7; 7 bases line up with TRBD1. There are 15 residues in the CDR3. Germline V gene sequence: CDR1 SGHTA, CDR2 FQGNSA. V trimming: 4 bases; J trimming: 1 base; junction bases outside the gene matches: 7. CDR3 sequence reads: CASSSTGTVSYEQYF. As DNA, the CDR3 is TGTGCCAGCAGCTCCACCGGGACAGTGTCCTACGAGCAGTACTTC.

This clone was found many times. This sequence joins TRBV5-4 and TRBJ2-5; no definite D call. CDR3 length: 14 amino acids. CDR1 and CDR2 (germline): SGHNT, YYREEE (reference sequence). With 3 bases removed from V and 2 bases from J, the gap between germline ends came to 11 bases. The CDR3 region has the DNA TGTGCCAGCAGCTGGACCACCACACAAGAGACCCAGTACTTC. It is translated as CASSWTTTQETQYF.

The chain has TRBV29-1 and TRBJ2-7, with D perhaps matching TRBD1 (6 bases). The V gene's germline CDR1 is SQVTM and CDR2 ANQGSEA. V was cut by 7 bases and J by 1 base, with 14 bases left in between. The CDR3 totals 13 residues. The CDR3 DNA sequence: TGCAGCGCCAGGACAGATCATTCCTACGAGCAGTACTTC. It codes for CSARTDHSYEQYF.

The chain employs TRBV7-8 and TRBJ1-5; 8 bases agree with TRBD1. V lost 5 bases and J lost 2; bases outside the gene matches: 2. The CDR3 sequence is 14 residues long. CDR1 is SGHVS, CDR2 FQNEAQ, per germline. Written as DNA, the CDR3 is TGTGCCAGCAGCCAGGGGGCGGGCAATCAGCCCCAGCATTTT. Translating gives CASSQGAGNQPQHF.

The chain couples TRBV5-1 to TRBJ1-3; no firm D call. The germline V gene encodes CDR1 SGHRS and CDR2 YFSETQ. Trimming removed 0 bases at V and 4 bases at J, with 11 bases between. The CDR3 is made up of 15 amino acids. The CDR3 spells CASSLDQRQGNTIYF. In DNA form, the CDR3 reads TGCGCCAGCAGCTTGGACCAGCGCCAGGGAAACACCATATATTTT.

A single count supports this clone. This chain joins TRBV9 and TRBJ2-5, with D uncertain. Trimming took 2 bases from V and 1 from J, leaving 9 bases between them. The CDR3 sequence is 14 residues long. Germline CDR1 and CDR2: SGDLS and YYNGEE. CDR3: CASSVRPTQETQYF. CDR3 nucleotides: TGTGCCAGCAGCGTTCGGCCTACCCAAGAGACCCAGTACTTC.

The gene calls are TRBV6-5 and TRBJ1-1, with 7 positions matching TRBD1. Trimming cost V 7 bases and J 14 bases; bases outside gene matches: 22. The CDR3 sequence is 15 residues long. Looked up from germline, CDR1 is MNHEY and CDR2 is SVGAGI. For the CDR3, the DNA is TGTGCCAGCACCTTAGACCCAAGCGTACAGGGGAGGAGGTTCTTT. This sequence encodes CASTLDPSVQGRRFF.

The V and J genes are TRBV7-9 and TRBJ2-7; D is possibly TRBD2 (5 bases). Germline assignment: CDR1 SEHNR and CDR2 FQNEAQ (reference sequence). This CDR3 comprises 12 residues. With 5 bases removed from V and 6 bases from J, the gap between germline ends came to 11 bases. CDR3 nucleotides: TGTGCCAGCAGCCTGGGAGAAGGCGAGCAGTACTTC. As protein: CASSLGEGEQYF.

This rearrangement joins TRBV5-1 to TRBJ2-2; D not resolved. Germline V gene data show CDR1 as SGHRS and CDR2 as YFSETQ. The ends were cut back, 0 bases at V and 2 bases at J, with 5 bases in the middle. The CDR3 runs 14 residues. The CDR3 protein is CASSLDRNTGELFF. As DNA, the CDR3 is TGCGCCAGCAGCTTGGACAGAAACACCGGGGAGCTGTTTTTT.

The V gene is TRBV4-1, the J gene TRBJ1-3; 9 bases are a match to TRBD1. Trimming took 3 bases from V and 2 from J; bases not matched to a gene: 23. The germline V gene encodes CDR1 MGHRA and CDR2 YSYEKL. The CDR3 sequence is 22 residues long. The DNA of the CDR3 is TGCGCCAGCAGCCAGATTGGTTTCTGGACAGGGGACAAAGGAGTTACTGGAAACACCATATATTTT. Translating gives CASSQIGFWTGDKGVTGNTIYF.

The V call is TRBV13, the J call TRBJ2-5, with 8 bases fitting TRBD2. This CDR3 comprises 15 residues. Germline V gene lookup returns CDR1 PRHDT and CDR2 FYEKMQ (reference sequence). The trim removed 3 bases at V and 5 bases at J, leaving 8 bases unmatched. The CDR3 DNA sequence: TGTGCCAGCAGCTTTCCACGGGGACTAGGGGAGACCCAGTACTTC. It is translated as CASSFPRGLGETQYF. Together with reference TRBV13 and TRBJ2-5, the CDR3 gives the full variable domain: AAGVIQSPRHLIKEKRETATLKCYPIPRHDTVYWYQQGPGQDPQFLISFYEKMQSDKGSIPDRFSAQQFSDYHSELNMSSLELGDSALYFCASSFPRGLGETQYFGPGTRLLVL.

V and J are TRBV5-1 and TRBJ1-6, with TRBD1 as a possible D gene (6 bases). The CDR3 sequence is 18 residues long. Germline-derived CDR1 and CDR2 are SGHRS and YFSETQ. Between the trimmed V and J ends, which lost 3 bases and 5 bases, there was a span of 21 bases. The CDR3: CASSSWPGGAGNNSPLHF. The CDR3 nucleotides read TGCGCCAGCAGCTCCTGGCCGGGGGGCGCGGGCAATAATTCACCCCTCCACTTT.

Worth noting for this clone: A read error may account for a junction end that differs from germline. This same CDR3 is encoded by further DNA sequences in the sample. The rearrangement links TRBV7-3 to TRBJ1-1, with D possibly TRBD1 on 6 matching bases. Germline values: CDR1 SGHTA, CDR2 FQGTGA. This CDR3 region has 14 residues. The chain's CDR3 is CASSPQGGDTEAFF. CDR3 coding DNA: TGTGCCAGCAGCCCACAGGGTGGAGACACTGAAGCTTTCTTC.

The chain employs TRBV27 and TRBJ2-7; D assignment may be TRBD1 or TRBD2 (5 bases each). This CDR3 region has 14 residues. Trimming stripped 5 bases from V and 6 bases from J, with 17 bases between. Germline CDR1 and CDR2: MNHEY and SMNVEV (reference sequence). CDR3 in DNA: TGTGCCAGCAGTCCCGGGACGGCCGGTCGCGAGCAGTACTTC. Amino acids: CASSPGTAGREQYF.

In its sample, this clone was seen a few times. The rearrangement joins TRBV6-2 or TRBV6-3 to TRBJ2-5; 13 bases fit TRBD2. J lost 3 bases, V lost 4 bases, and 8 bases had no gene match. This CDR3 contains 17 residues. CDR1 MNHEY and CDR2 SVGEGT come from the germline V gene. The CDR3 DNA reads TGTGCCAGCAGTTCCTTCGGACTAGCGGGAGTGAAAGAGACCCAGTACTTC. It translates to CASSSFGLAGVKETQYF.

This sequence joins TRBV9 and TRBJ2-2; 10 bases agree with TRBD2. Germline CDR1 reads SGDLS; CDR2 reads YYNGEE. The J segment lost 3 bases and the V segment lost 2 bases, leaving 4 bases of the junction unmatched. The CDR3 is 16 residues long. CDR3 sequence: CASSVRGTSDTGELFF. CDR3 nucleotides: TGTGCCAGCAGCGTGAGGGGGACTAGCGACACCGGGGAGCTGTTTTTT.

CDR3 in DNA: TGTGCCAGCAGAAGACTAGCGGGTTACGAGCAGTACTTC. Amino acid sequence: CASRRLAGYEQYF. The chain couples TRBV12-3 or TRBV12-4 to TRBJ2-7; 10 nucleotides match TRBD2. Trimming at V came to 6 bases and at J to 4 bases, leaving 3 bases not matched to a gene. The CDR3 extends over 13 amino acids.

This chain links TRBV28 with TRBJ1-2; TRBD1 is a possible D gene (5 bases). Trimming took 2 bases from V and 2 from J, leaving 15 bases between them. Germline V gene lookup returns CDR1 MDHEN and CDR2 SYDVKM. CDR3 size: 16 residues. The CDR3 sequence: CASSLPGRDLNYGYTF. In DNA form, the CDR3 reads TGTGCCAGCAGTTTACCGGGAAGGGACTTAAACTATGGCTACACCTTC.